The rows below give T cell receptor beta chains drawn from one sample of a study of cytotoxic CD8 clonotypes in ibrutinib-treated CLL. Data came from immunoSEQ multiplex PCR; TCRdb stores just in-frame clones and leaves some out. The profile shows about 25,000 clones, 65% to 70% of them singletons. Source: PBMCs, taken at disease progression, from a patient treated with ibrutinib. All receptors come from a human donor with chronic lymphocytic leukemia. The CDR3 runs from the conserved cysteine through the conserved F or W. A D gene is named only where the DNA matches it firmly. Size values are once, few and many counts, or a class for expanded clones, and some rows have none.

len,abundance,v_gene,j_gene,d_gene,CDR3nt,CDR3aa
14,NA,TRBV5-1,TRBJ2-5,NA,TGCGCCAGCAGCTTCGGGGGTTGGCAAGAGACCCAGTACTTC,CASSFGGWQETQYF
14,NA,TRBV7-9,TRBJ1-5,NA,TGTGCCAGCAGCTTGGGGCCAGTTAATCAGCCCCAGCATTTT,CASSLGPVNQPQHF
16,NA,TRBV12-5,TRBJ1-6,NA,TGTGCTAGTGGTTCCCTTCGCGGAGGCTATAATTCACCCCTCCACTTT,CASGSLRGGYNSPLHF
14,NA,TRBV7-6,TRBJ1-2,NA,TGTGCCAGCAGCTTAAAACTTAATGGTCATGGCTACACCTTC,CASSLKLNGHGYTF
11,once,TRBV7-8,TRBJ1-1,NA,TGTGCCAGCGCTATGAACACTGAAGCTTTCTTT,CASAMNTEAFF
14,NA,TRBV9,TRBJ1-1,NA,TGTGCCAGCAGCGTACGGGGCGCAGACACTGAAGCTTTCTTT,CASSVRGADTEAFF
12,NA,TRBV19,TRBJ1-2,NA,TGTGCCAGTTCAAACTGGGGATATGGCTACACCTTC,CASSNWGYGYTF
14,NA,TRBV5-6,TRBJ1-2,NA,TGTGCCAGCAGCTTGGTGGGGGTGAACTATGGCTACACCTTC,CASSLVGVNYGYTF
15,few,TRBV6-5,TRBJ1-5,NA,TGTGCCAGCAGTTACGGCGCAGGGGGCAATCAGCCCCAGCATTTT,CASSYGAGGNQPQHF
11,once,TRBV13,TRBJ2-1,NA,TGTGCCAGCAGCTTCGGGAATGAGCAGTTCTTC,CASSFGNEQFF
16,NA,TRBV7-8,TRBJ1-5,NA,TGTGCCAGCAGCTTAGCGCGGCTGGCCGCATATCAGCCCCAGCATTTT,CASSLARLAAYQPQHF
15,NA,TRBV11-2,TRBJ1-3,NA,TGTGCCAGCACCTGGGAGGCCAGCTCTGGAAACACCATATATTTT,CASTWEASSGNTIYF
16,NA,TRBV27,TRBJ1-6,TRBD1,TGTGCCAGCAAGAGTCCAGGGGGCCCACCTAATTCACCCCTCCACTTT,CASKSPGGPPNSPLHF
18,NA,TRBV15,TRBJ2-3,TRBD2,TGTGCCACCAGCAGAGATTTTACGGCGGGGGGACCGGCAGATACGCAGTATTTT,CATSRDFTAGGPADTQYF
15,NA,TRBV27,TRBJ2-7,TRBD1,TGTGCCAGCTCCAGGGGGGGACAGGGTGAATACGAGCAGTACTTC,CASSRGGQGEYEQYF
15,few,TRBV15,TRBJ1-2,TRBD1,TGTGCCACCAGCAGAGGGGACAGGGGGAGCTATGGCTACACCTTC,CATSRGDRGSYGYTF
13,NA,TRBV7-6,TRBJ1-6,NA,TGTGCCAGCAGCTTCAGGGATAATTCACCCCTCCACTTT,CASSFRDNSPLHF
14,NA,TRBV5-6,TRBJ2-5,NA,TGTGCCAGCAGCTTGGGACTCTTGGGAGAGACCCAGTACTTC,CASSLGLLGETQYF
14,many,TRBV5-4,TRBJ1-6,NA,TGTGCCAGCAGCTTGGTCAGGGGTAATTCACCCCTCCACTTT,CASSLVRGNSPLHF
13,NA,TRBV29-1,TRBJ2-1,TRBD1,TGCAGCGCGGACAGGGGGCAACGGGATGAGCAGTTCTTC,CSADRGQRDEQFF
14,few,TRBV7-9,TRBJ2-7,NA,TGTGCCAGCAGCTCACAGGGTTTAATGAATGAGCAGTACTTC,CASSSQGLMNEQYF
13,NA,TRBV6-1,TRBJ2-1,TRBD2,TGTGCCAGCAGAGCGGGGGGGCCCCCTGAGCAGTTCTTC,CASRAGGPPEQFF
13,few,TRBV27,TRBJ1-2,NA,TGTGCCAGCAGTTTGGGGCAGGGCTATGGCTACACCTTC,CASSLGQGYGYTF
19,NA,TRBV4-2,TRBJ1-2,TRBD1,TGTGCCAGCAGCCAAGAAAGGTTCTTGGGAGGGGGCCAAGACTATGGCTACACCTTC,CASSQERFLGGGQDYGYTF
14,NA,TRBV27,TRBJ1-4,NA,TGTGCCAGCACCTCGCAGGGACTTGGTGAAAAACTGTTTTTT,CASTSQGLGEKLFF
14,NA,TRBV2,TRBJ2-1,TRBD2,TGTGCCAGCAGTGACACTAGCGGGGGGCATGAGCAGTTCTTC,CASSDTSGGHEQFF
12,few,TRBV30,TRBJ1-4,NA,TGTGCCTGGAGTGTAGGGTCTGAAAAACTGTTTTTT,CAWSVGSEKLFF
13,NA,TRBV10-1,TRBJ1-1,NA,TGCGCCAGCTCCGGGACACCCGACACTGAAGCTTTCTTT,CASSGTPDTEAFF
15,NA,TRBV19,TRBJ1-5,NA,TGTGCCAGTAGTATCACCAGGACGGGGGATCAGCCCCAGCATTTT,CASSITRTGDQPQHF
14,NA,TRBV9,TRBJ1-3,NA,TGTGCCAGCAGCCCCGACCTGCCTGGAAACACCATATATTTT,CASSPDLPGNTIYF
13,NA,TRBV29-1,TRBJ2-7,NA,TGCAGCGTTGCCGGCCTGGGAAGGTACGAGCAGTACTTC,CSVAGLGRYEQYF
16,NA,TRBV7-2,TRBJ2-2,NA,TGTGCCAGCAGCTTATTGCCCAAACAGAACACCGGGGAGCTGTTTTTT,CASSLLPKQNTGELFF
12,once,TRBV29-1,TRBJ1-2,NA,TGCAGCGTTGAAGCGGAAAACTATGGCTACACCTTC,CSVEAENYGYTF
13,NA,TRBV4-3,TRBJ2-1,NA,TGCGCCAGCAGCCAAGATTTCGGGGCTGAGCAGTTCTTC,CASSQDFGAEQFF
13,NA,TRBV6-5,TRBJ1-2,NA,TGTGCCAGCAGGGCTGGGGGGTCGGGTGGCTACACCTTC,CASRAGGSGGYTF
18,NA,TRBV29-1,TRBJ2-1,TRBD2,TGCAGCGTTGAAGAAATAGCGGGGATGTCTAGCTCCTACAATGAGCAGTTCTTC,CSVEEIAGMSSSYNEQFF
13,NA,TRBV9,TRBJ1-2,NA,TGTGCCAGCAGCCCATACGATGGGTATGGCTACACCTTC,CASSPYDGYGYTF
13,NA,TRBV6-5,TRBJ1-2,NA,TGTGCCAGCAGCTCTCGCGGGGGCGATGGCTACACCTTC,CASSSRGGDGYTF
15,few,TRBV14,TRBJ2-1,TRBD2,TGTGCCAGCAGCCAAGGACTAGCGGCATACAATGAGCAGTTCTTC,CASSQGLAAYNEQFF
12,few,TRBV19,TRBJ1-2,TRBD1,TGTGCCAGTAGTGGGACAGGACCGGACTACACCTTC,CASSGTGPDYTF
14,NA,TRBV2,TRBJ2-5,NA,TGTGCCAGCAGCTGGAGACTTTACCAAGAGACCCAGTACTTC,CASSWRLYQETQYF
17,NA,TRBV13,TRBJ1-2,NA,TGTGCCAGCAGCTTAGATTTCCGCAGGGGATTTGACTATGGCTACACCTTC,CASSLDFRRGFDYGYTF
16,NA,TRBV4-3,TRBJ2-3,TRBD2,TGCGCCAGCAGCCAAGTGAGACTAGCGGGGGGGGATACGCAGTATTTT,CASSQVRLAGGDTQYF
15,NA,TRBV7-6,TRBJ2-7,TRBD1,TGTGCCAGCAGCGCTGGACAGGGGCACTCCTACGAGCAGTACTTC,CASSAGQGHSYEQYF
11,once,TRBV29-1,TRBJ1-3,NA,TGCAGCGTTTTAGTCGGAAACACCATATATTTT,CSVLVGNTIYF
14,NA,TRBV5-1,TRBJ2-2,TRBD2,TGCGCCAGCAGCTTAAGCGGGGGAACCGGGGAGCTGTTTTTT,CASSLSGGTGELFF